This entry features one TCR beta chain sequence. The antigen remains unidentified. Positively selected for CCR7, the CD45RO-negative cells used as naive CD8 cells excluded terminally differentiated effector memory CD45RA+ cells. Germline V gene sequence: CDR1 LNHDA, CDR2 SQIVND (reference sequence). V gave up 3 bases and J gave up 3 bases, with 14 bases separating them. The length of the CDR3 is 16 residues. It was 150 to 200 ng DNA, approximately 28,000 T cell genomes, that sorted-subset replicate PCRs used. TCRdb's table, derived via immunoSEQ multiplex PCR, lists solely in-frame clones and lacks some. Of 1.5 million to 2.5 million clones listed, roughly 95% are singletons. This sample was taken from a study of shared clonotypes between healthy human individuals. Overall study results and limits: Relative to memory subsets, naive subsets generally showed larger estimated richness. Compared with clonotypes that all four donors shared, non-shared clonotypes had lower generation probabilities. The study's rarefaction showed incomplete sorted-subset sequencing despite large depth.

The V gene is TRBV19, the J gene TRBJ2-2; D might be TRBD2 (5 bases). The sequence derives from a man aged 18 to 30 in good health. Sequencing was done on a sample of naive CD8+ T cells sorted from blood. CDR3 loop: CASSMGANRDTGELFF. In DNA, the CDR3 is TGTGCCAGTAGTATGGGAGCTAATCGGGACACCGGGGAGCTGTTTTTT. Full variable domain (rest looked up from reference TRBV19 and TRBJ2-2): DGGITQSPKYLFRKEGQNVTLSCEQNLNHDAMYWYRQDPGQGLRLIYYSQIVNDFQKGDIAEGYSVSREKKESFPLTVTSAQKNPTAFYLCASSMGANRDTGELFFGEGSRLTVL.